This T cell receptor (beta chain) derives from a study of graft-versus-host responses after intestinal transplantation. As for the study in general: Grafts were multivisceral, liver-intestinal, or isolated intestinal. Each patient got anti-thymocyte globulin induction, then tacrolimus and steroids for roughly 3 years. Study results and limitations: Patients with graft-donor T cell macrochimerism had high graft-versus-host to host-versus-graft clonal ratios in allografts.

As to this clone: The antigen is unknown.

Sequencing used immunoSEQ multiplex PCR; TCRdb keeps in-frame clones, though not all of them. In the table there are 80,000 or so clones, about nine tenths of which are singletons. There are 15 residues in the CDR3. Looked up from germline, CDR1 is SGHTA and CDR2 is FQGTGA. The V and J ends lost 5 bases and 2 bases, in that order; junction bases with no gene match: 4. This sequence joins TRBV7-3 and TRBJ2-7; 12 bases agree with TRBD2. This TCR was recovered from a human patient who received an intestinal transplant, so some T cells may come from the graft donor. The sample in question was PBMCs, obtained 98 days after intestinal transplantation. Here the CDR3 reads CASSPLAGGAYEQYF. DNA for the CDR3: TGTGCCAGCAGCCCACTAGCGGGAGGTGCCTACGAGCAGTACTTC.